This TCR beta chain originates from a study of PD-L1 blockade in urothelial cancer. Study overall: Atezolizumab, begun by patients in about 2014, was given at 1,200 mg intravenously every 3 weeks.

Time point defined: pretreatment peripheral blood. Looked up from germline, CDR1 is SEHNR and CDR2 is FQNEAQ (reference sequence). Trimming stripped 6 bases from V and 5 bases from J, with 7 bases between. There are 11 residues in the CDR3. Some clones are missing from TCRdb's copy, which holds only in-frame ones; the method was immunoSEQ multiplex PCR. Of about 130,000 clones in the sample, 65% to 85% were seen once. This receptor was taken from a man aged 45-60 years with urothelial cancer. The material sequenced was PBMCs, taken around atezolizumab (anti-PD-L1) treatment. This chain connects TRBV7-9 to TRBJ2-5, with no clear D. The CDR3 DNA sequence: TGTGCCAGCAGTCCGAGGGAGACCCAGTACTTC. Translation gives CASSPRETQYF.